This T cell receptor beta chain comes out of a study of T cell responses to AZD1222 COVID-19 vaccine (dated by TCRdb to 2020 to 2022). Study-level background: TCR sequencing was performed for 230 to 250 trial participants, of whom about 200 were given two doses of AZD1222 and roughly 25 were given two doses of MenACWY control vaccine. Trial participants were enrolled into age subgroups of 18-55, 56-69 and 70-plus years, which contained approximately 150, 28 and 58 TCR-sequenced participants, respectively. Findings and caveats that apply to the study as a whole: CD4 TCRs associated with the vaccine covered the entire spike protein, and the dominant responses were in regions 160-218 and 743-854. No day 14 peak-response samples were available, so repertoires were characterized only after the peak T cell response. Only five or six AZD1222 recipients were SARS-CoV-2 seropositive at baseline, limiting conclusions about previously exposed vaccinees. Reportedly, close to half of the unique spike-specific TCRs recognized epitopes lying outside the regions that are mutated in the B.1.351 and B.1.1.7 variants. Spike-specific TCR breadth and depth rose significantly after two AZD1222 doses compared with day 0 and with MenACWY recipients. Most participants were white British and females outnumbered males, and the authors suggested that clonal diversity may have been underestimated. In the small 56-69-year group, the increase in depth fell short of significance, most likely because of low power.

The CDR3 sequence holds 16 residues, the cysteine and phenylalanine included. Of all the DNA, just the CDR3 is kept, 48 bases in frame from base 1. Trimming leaves V shorter by 4 bases and J shorter by 5 bases, with the junction holding 9 bases beyond the gene matches. CDR1 and CDR2 are read off the germline V gene (reference sequence) as SEHNR and FQNEAQ. Comments on this clone: It has no known antigen specificity. Base quality data are lacking; no much larger clone is found one base away.

What the time point label conveys for this sample: about 28 days (+/-7) after the second vaccine dose. Because spike-specific TCR depth and breadth did not differ between the two schedules, AZD1222 recipients who got a second dose at roughly 4 weeks were pooled with those who got a second dose at roughly 12 weeks. Vaccinee samples were obtained from the UK trials COV001 and COV002, which included a single-blind randomized controlled phase 2/3 trial of AZD1222 (ChAdOx1 nCoV-19) in healthy adults. For TCRbeta chain sequencing, PBMC samples were collected from trial participants at day 0 and at day 28 after the second dose. The CDR3 regions of human TCRbeta chains were analyzed by immunosequencing. As for how the authors treated the data: Repertoire TCRs were matched against a reference library of SARS-CoV-2-specific TCRs generated with the MIRA antigen-specificity platform. Breadth meant the fraction of unique TCRs that were SARS-CoV-2-associated, whereas depth meant the fraction of total T cells that were SARS-CoV-2-associated. Each spike-specific TCR was assigned to its reactive spike region and to a CD4 or CD8 class using the MIRA data. Log10-transformed breadth and depth values were compared by one-way ANOVA with Sidak's multiple comparisons tests. TCRdb limited this immuneACCESS table to in-frame rearrangements with V and J called. A share of clones is missing; checked studies link under half to unresolved V genes, and the rest is unexplained. The V and J calls and the clone size are those of that table, but D and trimming were determined from the DNA. For this sample the table gives about 110,000 clones, of which approximately 90% were detected only once. 2% to 2.5% of the sample goes to the ten largest clones.

The chain uses TRBV7-9 and TRBJ1-2; 11 middle bases align to TRBD1. The sequencing here drew on peripheral blood, taken 28 days after the second AZD1222 dose. The sequence was obtained from an adult who received the AZD1222 COVID-19 vaccine. The sequenced DNA is TGTGCCAGCAGCTGGGACAGGGGGGCTACCTCTTATGGCTACACCTTC. This gives the protein CASSWDRGATSYGYTF.